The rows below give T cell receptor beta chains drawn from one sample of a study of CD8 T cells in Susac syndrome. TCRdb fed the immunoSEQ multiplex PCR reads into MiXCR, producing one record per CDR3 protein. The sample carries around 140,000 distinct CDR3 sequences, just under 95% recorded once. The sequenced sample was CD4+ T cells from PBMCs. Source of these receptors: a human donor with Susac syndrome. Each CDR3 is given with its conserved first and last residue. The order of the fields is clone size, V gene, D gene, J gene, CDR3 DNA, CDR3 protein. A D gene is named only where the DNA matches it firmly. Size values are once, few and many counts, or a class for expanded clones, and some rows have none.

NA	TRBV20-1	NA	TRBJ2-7	TGCAGTGCTAGCCTCGACAGCTACGAGCAGTACTTC	CSASLDSYEQYF
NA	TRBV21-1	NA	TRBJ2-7	TGTGCCAGCAGCAACTCGCAGGGCTCTCACTACGAGCAGTACTTC	CASSNSQGSHYEQYF
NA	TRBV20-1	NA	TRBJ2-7	TGCAGTGCCCACCGCGAGCAGTACTTC	CSAHREQYF
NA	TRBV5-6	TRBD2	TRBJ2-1	TGTGCCAGCAGCTTGGCGGGAGGTTCCAATGAGCAGTTCTTC	CASSLAGGSNEQFF
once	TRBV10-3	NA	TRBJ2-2	TGTGCCATCAGTCCCTCCCCCCTAGCGACCTCTGGGAACACCGGGGAGCTGTTTTTT	CAISPSPLATSGNTGELFF
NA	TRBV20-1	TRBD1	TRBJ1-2	TGCAGTGCACCCCGTCGGGGGGGACAGACTAACTATGGCTACACCTTC	CSAPRRGGQTNYGYTF
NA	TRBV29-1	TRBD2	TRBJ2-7	TGCAGCGTTGCTCAGGGAGGGTCCTACGAGCAGTACTTC	CSVAQGGSYEQYF
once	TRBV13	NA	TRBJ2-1	TGTGCCAGCAGCTTGCTGGGACCATCCAATGAGCAGTTCTTC	CASSLLGPSNEQFF
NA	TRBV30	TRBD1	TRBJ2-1	TGTGCCGGGGGGACAGGGGAAGGCAATGAGCAGTTCTTC	CAGGTGEGNEQFF
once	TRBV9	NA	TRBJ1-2	TGTGCCAGCAGCCCCGACGGGGGGCCTGGGGGCTACACCTTC	CASSPDGGPGGYTF
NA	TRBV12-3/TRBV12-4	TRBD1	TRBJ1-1	TGTGCCAGCAGTCCAACAGGGGTTTTTGATACTTTCTTT	CASSPTGVFDTFF
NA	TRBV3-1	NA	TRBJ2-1	TGTGCCAGCAGCCGACTTAGGAGCTCCTACAATGAGCAGTTCTTC	CASSRLRSSYNEQFF
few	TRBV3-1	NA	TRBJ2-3	TGTGCCAGCAGCCTCGGGACTAGCACAGATACGCAGTATTTT	CASSLGTSTDTQYF
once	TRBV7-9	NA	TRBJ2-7	TGTGCCAGCAGCTTACGTCAGAACGAGCAGTACTTC	CASSLRQNEQYF
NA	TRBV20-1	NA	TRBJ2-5	TGCAGTGCTTTTAGCGCATCCGAGACCCAGTACTTC	CSAFSASETQYF
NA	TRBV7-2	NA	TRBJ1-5	TGTGCCAGCAGCCCGGGGACCTCCCCCTTCAATCAGCCCCAGCATTTT	CASSPGTSPFNQPQHF
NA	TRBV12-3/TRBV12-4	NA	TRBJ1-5	TGTGCCAGCAGTTTGGGGGGTCCAAACAATCAGCCCCAGCATTTT	CASSLGGPNNQPQHF
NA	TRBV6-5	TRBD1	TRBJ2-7	TGTGCCACGTTAGGGGGGACAGGGGGCCTCTACGAGCAGTACTTC	CATLGGTGGLYEQYF
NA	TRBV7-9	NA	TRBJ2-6	TGTGCCAGCAGCGCCAGGGGCGGTGGGGCCAACGTCCTGACTTTC	CASSARGGGANVLTF
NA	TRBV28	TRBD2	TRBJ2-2	TGTGCCAGCACCCTTAGCGGGGGCGCGAACACCGGGGAGCTGTTTTTT	CASTLSGGANTGELFF
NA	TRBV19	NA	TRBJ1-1	TGTGCCAGTAGTATGGGGAGAACAGTGAGGAACACTGAAGCTTTCTTT	CASSMGRTVRNTEAFF
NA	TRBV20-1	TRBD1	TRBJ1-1	TGCAGTGCTAGCGCGGACAGGGCTAAAGAAGCTTTCTTT	CSASADRAKEAFF
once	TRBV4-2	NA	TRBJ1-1	TGTGCCAGCAGCCAAGGGCGGGAGGGGACTGAAGCTTTCTTT	CASSQGREGTEAFF
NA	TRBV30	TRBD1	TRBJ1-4	TGTGCCTGGAACGGGGACAGCCGTAATGAAAAACTGTTTTTT	CAWNGDSRNEKLFF
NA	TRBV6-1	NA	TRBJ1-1	TGTGCCAGCAGTGAAAGCGGTATGGGGAACACTGAAGCTTTCTTT	CASSESGMGNTEAFF
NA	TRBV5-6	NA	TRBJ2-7	TGTGCCAGCAGCTCACTGGCCGGCAGGGCGTACGAGCAGTACTTC	CASSSLAGRAYEQYF
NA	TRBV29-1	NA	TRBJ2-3	TGCAGCGTTGGAGGCGGGAGCACAGATACGCAGTATTTT	CSVGGGSTDTQYF
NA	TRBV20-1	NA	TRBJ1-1	TGCAGTGCTAGCACAGGGTGGAACACTGAAGCTTTCTTT	CSASTGWNTEAFF
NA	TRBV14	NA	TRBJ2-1	TGTGCCAGCAGCCAAGATGTTACTCGCGAGCAGTTCTTC	CASSQDVTREQFF
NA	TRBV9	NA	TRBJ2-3	TGTGCCAGCAGCGTAGGCCAGGGGCTCACAGATACGCAGTATTTT	CASSVGQGLTDTQYF
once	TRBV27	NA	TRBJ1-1	TGTGCCAGCAGTCTGGGGGCCCTCATGAACACTGAAGCTTTCTTT	CASSLGALMNTEAFF
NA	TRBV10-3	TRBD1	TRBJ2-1	TGTGCCATCAATTCGAGACAGGGCCCCTACAATGAGCAGTTCTTC	CAINSRQGPYNEQFF
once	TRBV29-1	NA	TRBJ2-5	TGCAGCGTCGGCTTCGAGACCCAGTACTTC	CSVGFETQYF
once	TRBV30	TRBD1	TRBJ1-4	TGTGCCTGGAGTCCCCGACAGGGCGACGCTGAAAAACTGTTTTTT	CAWSPRQGDAEKLFF
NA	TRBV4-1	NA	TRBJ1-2	TGCGCCAGCAGCCAAGATCAGAGGGGGGACTATGGCTACACCTTC	CASSQDQRGDYGYTF
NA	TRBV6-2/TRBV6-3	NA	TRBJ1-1	TGTGCCAGCAGACCCCTTGGACAGCAGAACACTGAAGCTTTCTTT	CASRPLGQQNTEAFF
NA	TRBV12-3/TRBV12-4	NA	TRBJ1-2	TGTGCCAGCAGTTTTCAGTTACACTATGGCTACACCTTC	CASSFQLHYGYTF
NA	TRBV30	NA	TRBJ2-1	TGTGCCTACGGGACGGGACCTCCCCATGAGCAGTTCTTC	CAYGTGPPHEQFF
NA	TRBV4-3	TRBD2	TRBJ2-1	TGCGCCAGCAGCCCTACCCACACTACTAGCGGGAAATACAATGAGCAGTTCTTC	CASSPTHTTSGKYNEQFF
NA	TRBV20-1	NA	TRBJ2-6	TGCAGTGCCACGGAGGGGAGCTCTGGGGCCAACGTCCTGACTTTC	CSATEGSSGANVLTF
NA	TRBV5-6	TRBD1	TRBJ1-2	TGTGCCAGCAGCCCGGGTCCGGGACAGCCCTATGGCTACACCTTC	CASSPGPGQPYGYTF
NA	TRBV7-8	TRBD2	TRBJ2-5	TGTGTAGCGAGCGGGAGCCGTCGGGAGACCCAGTACTTC	CVASGSRRETQYF
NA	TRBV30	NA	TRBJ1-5	TGTGCCTCCTCGACCAATGAGCCAAATCAGCCCCAGCATTTT	CASSTNEPNQPQHF
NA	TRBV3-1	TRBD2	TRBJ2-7	TGTGCCAGCAGCCAAGGCGGGAGAAACGAGCAGTACTTC	CASSQGGRNEQYF
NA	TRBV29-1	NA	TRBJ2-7	TGCAGCGCTTTAATGTCAGGGAATTACGAGCAGTACTTC	CSALMSGNYEQYF
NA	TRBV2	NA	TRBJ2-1	TGTGCCAGCAGACGGGCCGGACAAACTTACAATGAGCAGTTCTTC	CASRRAGQTYNEQFF
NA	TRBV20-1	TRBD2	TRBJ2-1	TGCAGTGCTCTCGGACTAGCGGGGTACAATGAGCAGTTCTTC	CSALGLAGYNEQFF